The 26 T cell receptor beta chains given below trace back to one sample, sequenced in a study of T cell responses to AZD1222 COVID-19 vaccine. Sequencing used immunoSEQ multiplex PCR; TCRdb keeps in-frame clones, though not all of them. The repertoire consists of about 160,000 clones, with 90% occurring once and the leading ten covering over 1.2%. The source material was peripheral blood, sampled on day 0 of AZD1222 vaccination. These receptors came from an adult in good health.

The chain has TRBV2 and TRBJ2-7; 7 bases are a match to TRBD2. Trimming at V came to 6 bases and at J to 5 bases, leaving 4 bases not matched to a gene. The germline gives CDR1 SNHLY, CDR2 FYNNEI. This CDR3 has 12 residues. CDR3 region: CASRGGSDEQYF. The CDR3 DNA is TGTGCCAGCAGGGGAGGGTCGGACGAGCAGTACTTC.

This chain uses TRBV2 with TRBJ2-1, with D uncertain. This CDR3 spans 15 amino acids. CDR1 and CDR2 from the germline V gene are SNHLY and FYNNEI. V dropped 6 bases and J dropped 7 bases, with 19 bases sitting between them. The CDR3 spells CASRALLLGSNEQFF. CDR3 nucleotides: TGTGCCAGCAGGGCCCTCTTGCTAGGTTCGAATGAGCAGTTCTTC.

This clone was seen once. The CDR3 here is CASSSPGLEETQYF. The CDR3 DNA is TGTGCCAGCAGCTCGCCCGGACTAGAAGAGACCCAGTACTTC. The genes are TRBV7-9 and TRBJ2-5; 7 nucleotides line up with TRBD2. The CDR3 runs to 14 residues. CDR1 is SEHNR, CDR2 FQNEAQ, per germline (reference sequence). The trim removed 4 bases at V and 3 bases at J, leaving 5 bases unmatched.

The rearrangement joins TRBV5-1 to TRBJ1-1, with D unresolved. Germline V gene lookup returns CDR1 SGHRS and CDR2 YFSETQ. Trimming shortened V by 5 bases and J by 1 base, and 12 bases separated the two germline ends. This CDR3 is built from 14 residues. CDR3: CASSWLQRNTEAFF. Written as DNA, the CDR3 is TGCGCCAGCAGTTGGTTACAGAGGAACACTGAAGCTTTCTTT.

The chain carries TRBV6-2 or TRBV6-3 and TRBJ1-2; 7 bases fit TRBD1. Germline V gene sequence: CDR1 MNHEY, CDR2 SVGEGT. The CDR3 covers 13 residues. Losses at the gene ends were 5 bases for V and 5 bases for J; bases not matched to a gene: 5. DNA for the CDR3: TGTGCCAGCAGTACCGGGACAGCATATGGCTACACCTTC. Translating it yields CASSTGTAYGYTF.

The chain employs TRBV19 and TRBJ2-7; 13 nucleotides line up with TRBD2. This CDR3 is 16 amino acids long. Germline V lookup: CDR1 LNHDA, CDR2 SQIVND (reference sequence). The J segment lost 3 bases and the V segment lost 5 bases, leaving 7 bases of the junction unmatched. The CDR3 DNA reads TGTGCCAGTAGTCGATTACTAGCGGGGGGGATCTACGAGCAGTACTTC. Translation gives CASSRLLAGGIYEQYF.

This clone was recorded a few times. The V and J genes are TRBV7-9 and TRBJ1-1; TRBD1 matches at 8 bases. CDR3 length: 14 amino acids. The V segment lost 7 bases and the J segment 1 base; nucleotides outside the gene matches: 5. Germline V gives CDR1 SEHNR, CDR2 FQNEAQ (reference sequence). This chain's CDR3 is CASKVDRENTEAFF. CDR3 DNA: TGTGCCAGCAAGGTGGACAGGGAGAACACTGAAGCTTTCTTT.

The chain has TRBV11-1 and TRBJ2-2; no clear D. V lost 5 bases to trimming and J lost 5 bases, with 9 bases between them. CDR1 is SGHAT and CDR2 is FQDESV in the germline V gene (reference sequence). CDR3 length: 13 residues. CDR3 loop: CASSLIRTGELFF. CDR3 DNA: TGTGCCAGCAGCCTGATTAGAACCGGGGAGCTGTTTTTT. The full variable domain, its missing parts supplied by reference TRBV11-1 and TRBJ2-2, is EAEVAQSPRYKITEKSQAVAFWCDPISGHATLYWYRQILGQGPELLVQFQDESVVDDSQLPKDRFSAERLKGVDSTLKIQPAELGDSAMYLCASSLIRTGELFFGEGSRLTVL.

In this sample, this clone turned up once. This sequence joins TRBV13 and TRBJ1-4; D unresolved. V lost 5 bases and J 7 bases, leaving 11 bases between the germline ends. Looked up from germline, CDR1 is PRHDT and CDR2 is FYEKMQ (reference sequence). The CDR3 extends over 13 amino acids. In nucleotides, the CDR3 is TGTGCCAGCAGCCCATGGAGTGGTGAAAAACTGTTTTTT. This translates into CASSPWSGEKLFF.

V usage is TRBV6-2 or TRBV6-3 and J usage is TRBJ1-5; unclear D gene. This CDR3 contains 12 residues. V was cut by 2 bases and J by 7 bases, with 6 bases left in between. Germline CDR1 reads MNHEY; CDR2 reads SVGEGT. The CDR3 DNA reads as TGTGCCAGCAGTTACGGGTACCAGCCCCAGCATTTT. It encodes CASSYGYQPQHF.

The V and J genes are TRBV6-4 and TRBJ2-3, with 9 bases aligning to TRBD2. The CDR3 extends over 15 amino acids. Germline V gene data show CDR1 as MRHNA and CDR2 as SNTAGT. With 5 bases clipped from V and 1 base from J, the junction kept 4 bases outside the gene matches. The chain's CDR3 is CASSLIAGGTDTQYF. The CDR3 nucleotides are TGTGCCAGCAGTCTTATAGCGGGGGGCACAGATACGCAGTATTTT.

The chain links TRBV28 to TRBJ1-4; D ambiguous. Trimming took off 4 bases at V and 8 bases at J, with 14 bases between the two ends. The CDR3 covers 14 residues. In germline, CDR1 is MDHEN, CDR2 SYDVKM. CDR3 in DNA: TGTGCCAGCAGTTCTGAGCCCTCCCTGGAAAAACTGTTTTTT. It yields the protein CASSSEPSLEKLFF.

As for this clone: This sample also contains other DNA sequences that code for the same CDR3. The V call is TRBV28, the J call TRBJ1-3; D not resolved. The germline gives CDR1 MDHEN, CDR2 SYDVKM. Deletions cut 5 bases from V and 0 bases from J, with 8 bases between. This CDR3 is built from 14 residues. CDR3 DNA: TGTGCCAGCAGTCCCGGATACTCTGGAAACACCATATATTTT. Translation gives CASSPGYSGNTIYF. Using reference TRBV28 and TRBJ1-3 for the parts outside the CDR3, the full variable domain is DVKVTQSSRYLVKRTGEKVFLECVQDMDHENMFWYRQDPGLGLRLIYFSYDVKMKEKGDIPEGYSVSREKKERFSLILESASTNQTSMYLCASSPGYSGNTIYFGEGSWLTVV.

CDR3 sequence: CASSQEGGDRDYEQYF. In nucleotides, the CDR3 is TGCGCCAGCAGCCAAGAAGGAGGGGACAGGGACTACGAGCAGTACTTC. The chain links TRBV4-1 to TRBJ2-7; TRBD1 agrees at 9 bases. Germline lookup yields CDR1 MGHRA and CDR2 YSYEKL. V was clipped by 0 bases and J by 3 bases; unmatched bases: 6. The CDR3 totals 16 residues.

This chain connects TRBV25-1 to TRBJ2-5; D possibly matches TRBD1 or TRBD2 (5 bases each). Per the germline V gene, CDR1 is MGHDK and CDR2 is SYGVNS. Trimming shortened V by 2 bases and J by 5 bases, and 15 bases separated the two germline ends. The CDR3 runs to 15 residues. CDR3 loop: CASSEPYWDGETQYF. CDR3 nucleotides: TGTGCCAGCAGTGAACCATACTGGGACGGGGAGACCCAGTACTTC.

V usage is TRBV28 and J usage is TRBJ1-6; D unclear. The germline V gene has CDR1 MDHEN and CDR2 SYDVKM. The CDR3 loop spans 12 amino acids. V lost 8 bases and J lost 17, with 19 bases in between. The CDR3 is CASGRGREVIHF. The CDR3 DNA sequence: TGTGCCAGCGGGAGAGGACGGGAGGTTATCCACTTT.

This clone was recorded only once. This chain links TRBV6-2 or TRBV6-3 with TRBJ1-2; 8 bases agree with TRBD1. The V segment lost 4 bases and the J segment 4 bases; nucleotides outside the gene matches: 2. The CDR3 totals 13 residues. Germline V CDR1 and CDR2: MNHEY, SVGEGT. The CDR3 spells CASSSGQGYGYTF. DNA of the CDR3: TGTGCCAGCAGTTCCGGACAGGGCTATGGCTACACCTTC.

The chain employs TRBV4-1 and TRBJ1-1; unclear D gene. The V end was cut by 4 bases, the J end by 2 bases, with 14 bases between. In germline, CDR1 is MGHRA, CDR2 YSYEKL. This CDR3 has 15 amino acids. The CDR3 region is CASSPRERVNTEAFF. For the CDR3, the DNA is TGCGCCAGCAGCCCCCGTGAGAGAGTTAACACTGAAGCTTTCTTT.

The genes are TRBV7-2 and TRBJ1-3; no clear D gene. Looked up from germline, CDR1 is SGHTA and CDR2 is FQGNSA. This CDR3 has 15 amino acids. Trimming stripped 5 bases from V and 4 bases from J, with 15 bases between. The CDR3 DNA sequence: TGTGCCAGCAGCCCGGACCGGAGTCCAGGAAACACCATATATTTT. It translates to CASSPDRSPGNTIYF.

The chain links TRBV29-1 to TRBJ1-2; a weak D match, TRBD1 (6 bases). CDR3 length: 10 residues. Between the trimmed V and J ends, which lost 7 bases and 11 bases, there was a span of 14 bases. Germline values: CDR1 SQVTM, CDR2 ANQGSEA. The CDR3 here is CSAVEGEYTF. CDR3 nucleotides: TGCAGCGCCGTAGAGGGGGAGTACACCTTC. Together with reference TRBV29-1 and TRBJ1-2, the CDR3 gives the full variable domain: SAVISQKPSRDICQRGTSLTIQCQVDSQVTMMFWYRQQPGQSLTLIATANQGSEATYESGFVIDKFPISRPNLTFSTLTVSNMSPEDSSIYLCSAVEGEYTFGSGTRLTVV.

The rearrangement joins TRBV5-1 to TRBJ1-2, with D tentatively TRBD1 (6 bases). The CDR3 is made up of 16 amino acids. V lost 4 bases, J lost 4 bases, and 20 bases lay in between. The germline gives CDR1 SGHRS, CDR2 YFSETQ. Here the CDR3 DNA reads TGCGCCAGCAGCCCTATGACAGGCCTCGACGTCTATGGCTACACCTTC. This encodes CASSPMTGLDVYGYTF.

The genes are TRBV5-1 and TRBJ2-3; D not resolved. This CDR3 contains 15 residues. Trimming left V 4 bases short and J 1 base short, with 13 bases between. The germline V gene encodes CDR1 SGHRS and CDR2 YFSETQ. The CDR3 DNA reads TGCGCCAGCAGCGTGTCGGACGAGGGCACAGATACGCAGTATTTT. This codes for CASSVSDEGTDTQYF.

This clone was observed a handful of times. This chain uses TRBV4-3 with TRBJ2-1, with D tentatively TRBD2 (7 bases). Germline V gives CDR1 LGHNA, CDR2 YSLEER. V was shortened by 0 bases and J by 4 bases, with 13 bases between the two germline ends. There are 16 residues in the CDR3. The CDR3 DNA is TGCGCCAGCAGCCAAGATTTGGGGGGGGCTTACAATGAGCAGTTCTTC. Translated: CASSQDLGGAYNEQFF.

The chain joins TRBV10-3 to TRBJ1-1; D is unclear. Germline V gene data show CDR1 as ENHRY and CDR2 as SYGVKD. This CDR3 has 15 amino acids. The V end lost 6 bases, the J end lost 0 bases, and 14 bases lay between the germline ends. The CDR3 spells CAIRGSATLNTEAFF. In nucleotides, the CDR3 is TGTGCCATCAGGGGATCGGCGACTTTGAACACTGAAGCTTTCTTT.

The V gene is TRBV3-1 (or the pseudogene TRBV3-2), the J gene TRBJ2-3; D remains ambiguous. The CDR3 is 15 amino acids. Trimming removed 3 bases from V and 3 bases from J, with 13 bases in between. CDR1 LGHDT and CDR2 YNNKEL come from the germline V gene (reference sequence). CDR3 in DNA: TGTGCCAGCAGCCATACAACAGAAAGTACAGATACGCAGTATTTT. Residues: CASSHTTESTDTQYF.

The CDR3 DNA sequence: TGTGCCAGCAGTTTCCAGGGACTAGCGGGGCGATACGAGCAGTACTTC. Its translation is CASSFQGLAGRYEQYF. The V gene is TRBV28, the J gene TRBJ2-7; 13 bases fit TRBD2. The CDR3 is 16 amino acids. Germline-derived CDR1 and CDR2 are MDHEN and SYDVKM. V shed 3 bases and J 4 bases; nucleotides not matched to a gene: 6.